These 26 T cell receptor beta chains originate from one sample sequenced in a study of Ad26.COV2.S vaccination and SARS-CoV-2 variants. As for treatment: roughly 19 received Ad26.COV2.S at low or high dose, single or two shots; several received placebo; per-sample allocation not given. Sampling happened 63 days after the first vaccine or placebo injection. The table came from immunoSEQ multiplex PCR; TCRdb's copy has only in-frame clones and leaves some out. The sample yields roughly 700,000 clones, approximately 88% seen once. Sequenced material: peripheral blood, taken in a trial of Ad26.COV2.S vaccine versus placebo. Receptors originate from a person aged 18 to 59 who received the Ad26.COV2.S COVID-19 vaccine or a placebo.

This chain joins TRBV3-1 (or the pseudogene TRBV3-2) and TRBJ2-7; D assignment may be TRBD1 or TRBD2 (6 bases each). CDR3 length equals 15 residues. V lost 3 bases and J lost 1, with 13 bases in between. Germline V gives CDR1 LGHDT, CDR2 YNNKEL (reference sequence). Here the CDR3 DNA reads TGTGCCAGCAGCCAGGGCTGGGGGGCGTCCTACGAGCAGTACTTC. The encoded protein is CASSQGWGASYEQYF.

V usage is TRBV5-1 and J usage is TRBJ2-7, with TRBD2 matching 14 bases. The junction had 1 base not matched to a gene; V was cut back by 8 bases and J by 3 bases. The CDR3 is made up of 13 amino acids. CDR1 and CDR2 from the germline V gene are SGHRS and YFSETQ. The CDR3 coding sequence is TGCGCCAGGGGGACTAGCGGGAGCTACGAGCAGTACTTC. Translation gives CARGTSGSYEQYF.

This clone was detected once. V is TRBV18 and J is TRBJ2-1; D uncertain. V lost 1 base to trimming and J lost 7 bases, with 11 bases between them. The CDR3 is made up of 14 amino acids. CDR1 is KGHSH, CDR2 LQKENI, per germline. The CDR3 loop reads CASSPLPGPNEQFF. Written as DNA, the CDR3 is TGTGCCAGCTCACCACTCCCAGGCCCTAATGAGCAGTTCTTC.

J is TRBJ2-1 and V is TRBV27; 10 bases line up with TRBD2. The CDR3 sequence is 16 residues long. The germline V gene encodes CDR1 MNHEY and CDR2 SMNVEV (reference sequence). Trimming cost V 7 bases and J 5 bases; bases outside gene matches: 11. The CDR3 DNA sequence: TGTGCCAGCACTCTGATTAGGACTAGCGGAGACAATGAGCAGTTCTTC. Its translation is CASTLIRTSGDNEQFF.

The chain joins TRBV30 to TRBJ1-2, with D perhaps TRBD1 (6 bases). This CDR3 contains 12 residues. Germline CDR1 GTSNPN, CDR2 SVGIG (reference sequence). V shed 4 bases and J shed 5 bases, with 11 bases lying between them. The CDR3 coding sequence is TGTGCCTGGATCGGGGGCAGGTATGGCTACACCTTC. It specifies CAWIGGRYGYTF.

The rearrangement links TRBV19 to TRBJ1-2; unclear D gene. Germline lookup yields CDR1 LNHDA and CDR2 SQIVND (reference sequence). The CDR3 length is 17 residues. V lost 1 base, J lost 0 bases, and 15 bases lay in between. This CDR3 reads CASSIGPGERANYGYTF. The CDR3 coding sequence is TGTGCCAGTAGTATAGGTCCAGGAGAGAGAGCTAACTATGGCTACACCTTC.

Notes on this clone: In the same sample, other DNA sequences code for this CDR3. The genes are TRBV27 and TRBJ2-5; D gene unclear. The V gene's germline CDR1 is MNHEY and CDR2 SMNVEV (reference sequence). This CDR3 region has 11 residues. V was cut by 5 bases and J by 4 bases, with 5 bases left in between. The CDR3 DNA follows: TGTGCCAGCAGTCTCGGAGAGACCCAGTACTTC. As protein: CASSLGETQYF.

This chain uses TRBV18 with TRBJ1-5; D is perhaps TRBD1 (5 bases). Germline V gene sequence: CDR1 KGHSH, CDR2 LQKENI. The CDR3 has 15 amino acids. V was shortened by 2 bases and J by 7 bases, with 15 bases between the two germline ends. The CDR3 sequence is CASSPSMGGKQPQHF. The CDR3 bases are TGTGCCAGCTCACCAAGTATGGGGGGTAAGCAGCCCCAGCATTTT.

The chain recombines TRBV5-4 with TRBJ2-7; 8 nucleotides agree with TRBD1. From germline, CDR1 is SGHNT and CDR2 YYREEE (reference sequence). The CDR3 consists of 15 residues. V was pared by 4 bases and J by 0 bases, with 6 bases of the junction left unmatched. CDR3 protein: CASSLRDRSSYEQYF. The CDR3 DNA reads TGTGCCAGCAGCCTGAGGGACAGGAGCTCCTACGAGCAGTACTTC.

Note on this clone: Other DNA sequences of this sample code for an identical CDR3. The chain links TRBV5-1 to TRBJ2-7; D possibly corresponds to TRBD1 (5 bases). Germline CDR1 and CDR2: SGHRS and YFSETQ. Trimming pared 5 bases from V and 3 bases from J, leaving 9 bases between. The CDR3 is 12 residues long. The CDR3 reads CASRRDSYEQYF. The CDR3 DNA reads as TGCGCCAGCAGACGAGACAGCTACGAGCAGTACTTC. The full variable domain, its missing parts supplied by reference TRBV5-1 and TRBJ2-7, is KAGVTQTPRYLIKTRGQQVTLSCSPISGHRSVSWYQQTPGQGLQFLFEYFSETQRNKGNFPGRFSGRQFSNSRSEMNVSTLELGDSALYLCASRRDSYEQYFGPGTRLTVT.

The chain couples TRBV11-2 to TRBJ1-6, with D possibly matching TRBD1 (5 bases). This CDR3 comprises 13 residues. Germline V CDR1 and CDR2: SGHAT, FQNNGV. V lost 5 bases and J 9 bases, leaving 11 bases between the germline ends. The CDR3, as DNA: TGTGCCAGCAGCGTGCTGGGGGGTTCACCCCTCCACTTT. As protein: CASSVLGGSPLHF.

The V and J genes are TRBV30 and TRBJ1-5; unclear D gene. This CDR3 spans 11 amino acids. Trimming removed 3 bases from V and 11 bases from J, with 11 bases in between. Germline V gene lookup returns CDR1 GTSNPN and CDR2 SVGIG (reference sequence). CDR3 region: CAWRGNGAQHF. For the CDR3, the DNA is TGTGCCTGGAGAGGGAATGGGGCCCAGCATTTT.

The rearrangement uses TRBV6-1 and TRBJ1-5, with D hard to call. Germline assignment: CDR1 MNHNS and CDR2 SASEGT. Deletions cut 3 bases from V and 2 bases from J, with 11 bases between. CDR3 length: 15 amino acids. The CDR3 coding sequence is TGTGCCAGCAGTGAGAAACGGGCGGGCAATCAGCCCCAGCATTTT. It translates to CASSEKRAGNQPQHF.

To note about this clone: Other DNA sequences in the sample encode the same CDR3. The chain links TRBV19 to TRBJ1-1; D perhaps matches TRBD1 (5 bases). Trimming stripped 3 bases from V and 5 bases from J, with 13 bases between. CDR3 size: 14 residues. Looked up from germline, CDR1 is LNHDA and CDR2 is SQIVND (reference sequence). CDR3 loop: CASSIRGSGTEAFF. The CDR3 coding sequence is TGTGCCAGTAGTATTAGGGGAAGCGGGACTGAAGCTTTCTTT.

The CDR3: CASSHLLARRKNTGELFF. CDR3 coding DNA: TGCGCCAGCAGCCATCTCCTCGCCAGGAGGAAGAACACCGGGGAGCTGTTTTTT. This rearrangement joins TRBV4-3 to TRBJ2-2, with D possibly matching TRBD2 (5 bases). V lost 3 bases and J lost 1, with 18 bases in between. This CDR3 contains 18 residues. CDR1 and CDR2 from the germline V gene are LGHNA and YSLEER.

About this clone: The same CDR3 can be traced to other DNA sequences in this sample. The chain uses TRBV18 and TRBJ2-5; 7 bases agree with TRBD2. The CDR3 length is 13 residues. Germline CDR1 is KGHSH and CDR2 is LQKENI. J lost 2 bases, V lost 3 bases, and 0 bases had no gene match. CDR3 in amino acids: CASSPGGQETQYF. The CDR3 DNA follows: TGTGCCAGCTCACCCGGGGGGCAAGAGACCCAGTACTTC.

The chain couples TRBV12-5 to TRBJ2-5, with D possibly being TRBD2 (6 bases). Trimming cost V 5 bases and J 5 bases, with 18 bases left between them. CDR3 size: 15 residues. The germline V gene encodes CDR1 LGHNT and CDR2 FRNRAP. The CDR3 nucleotides are TGTGCTAGTGGTCCCGGACTACCTGGGCCCGAGACCCAGTACTTC. Protein: CASGPGLPGPETQYF.

The CDR3 bases are TGTGCCAGCAGTTACTCCCGGGGCGGGTCACCCCTCCACTTT. Protein: CASSYSRGGSPLHF. V and J are TRBV6-2 or TRBV6-3 and TRBJ1-6; tentatively, D is TRBD1 (5 bases). Germline V CDR1 and CDR2: MNHEY, SVGEGT. The CDR3 is 14 amino acids. V was clipped by 0 bases and J by 10 bases, with 10 bases between them.

V and J are TRBV6-5 and TRBJ2-3; D is possibly TRBD2 (6 bases). Per germline, CDR1 MNHEY and CDR2 SVGAGI. V was pared by 6 bases and J by 2 bases, with 15 bases between. The CDR3 is made up of 15 amino acids. CDR3 nucleotides: TGTGCCAGCAGGCGGTCGGGGGTGTCCACAGATACGCAGTATTTT. Its protein product is CASRRSGVSTDTQYF.

This clone is a singleton in its sample. The chain is built from TRBV21-1 and TRBJ2-5; the table's D gene call, TRBD2, was not cross checked with the DNA. TRBV21-1 is reported as a pseudogene. The CDR3 contains 14 residues. The CDR3, as DNA: TGTGCCAGCAGCAAAGGAAAGCTACAAGAGACCCAGTACTTC. Its translation: CASSKGKLQETQYF.

Points on this clone: The sample holds other DNA sequences that translate to the same CDR3. DNA of the CDR3: TGTGCCAGCAGTTTAGGGCTAGCCTACGAGCAGTACTTC. The encoded protein is CASSLGLAYEQYF. V gene TRBV12-3 or TRBV12-4 combines with J gene TRBJ2-7; no reliable D call. The CDR3 loop spans 13 amino acids. V was shortened by 1 base and J by 2 bases, with 6 bases between the two germline ends.

V and J are TRBV18 and TRBJ1-2; TRBD1 aligns across 7 bases. Germline V lookup: CDR1 KGHSH, CDR2 LQKENI. The junction had 8 bases not matched to a gene; V was cut back by 3 bases and J by 7 bases. The CDR3 length is 14 residues. The CDR3 reads CASSPAGGSTGYTF. Written as DNA, the CDR3 is TGTGCCAGCTCACCCGCAGGGGGTTCTACTGGCTACACCTTC. The entire variable domain, with the rest obtained from reference TRBV18 and TRBJ1-2, is as follows: NAGVMQNPRHLVRRRGQEARLRCSPMKGHSHVYWYRQLPEEGLKFMVYLQKENIIDESGMPKERFSAEFPKEGPSILRIQQVVRGDSAAYFCASSPAGGSTGYTFGSGTRLTVV.

This clone was detected only once. The chain carries TRBV10-1 and TRBJ2-6, with unresolved D. CDR1 WNHNN and CDR2 SYGVQD come from the germline V gene (reference sequence). Trimming shortened V by 0 bases and J by 3 bases, and 0 bases separated the two germline ends. This CDR3 spans 13 amino acids. The CDR3 nucleotides read TGCGCCAGCAGTGAGTCTGGGGCCAACGTCCTGACTTTC. It translates to CASSESGANVLTF.

The chain uses TRBV15 and TRBJ2-5; D unresolved. Trimming stripped 5 bases from V and 1 base from J, with 8 bases between. Germline CDR1 and CDR2: LNHNV and YYDKDF (reference sequence). This CDR3 is 13 amino acids long. The CDR3 loop is CATSPHIQETQYF. The DNA for the CDR3 is TGTGCCACCAGCCCCCACATCCAAGAGACCCAGTACTTC.

The J gene is TRBJ1-4, the V gene TRBV7-9; D call uncertain. V was trimmed by 1 base and J by 7 bases, leaving 13 bases between them. The CDR3 consists of 15 residues. Per the germline V gene, CDR1 is SEHNR and CDR2 is FQNEAQ (reference sequence). This chain's CDR3 is CASSLGSVRPEKLFF. The CDR3 coding sequence is TGTGCCAGCAGCTTAGGTTCCGTCCGGCCTGAAAAACTGTTTTTT.

This clone was seen once. This chain links TRBV5-1 with TRBJ2-1, with 7 bases that match TRBD2. Germline CDR1 reads SGHRS; CDR2 reads YFSETQ. The length of the CDR3 is 16 residues. V shed 5 bases and J 0 bases; nucleotides not matched to a gene: 8. This chain's CDR3 is CASRGGGGSSYNEQFF. Here the CDR3 DNA reads TGCGCCAGCAGGGGCGGAGGCGGGAGCTCCTACAATGAGCAGTTCTTC. The complete variable domain, with remaining parts taken from reference TRBV5-1 and TRBJ2-1, reads KAGVTQTPRYLIKTRGQQVTLSCSPISGHRSVSWYQQTPGQGLQFLFEYFSETQRNKGNFPGRFSGRQFSNSRSEMNVSTLELGDSALYLCASRGGGGSSYNEQFFGPGTRLTVL.